Described below is a single TCR beta chain sequence and its context. Its antigen remains unidentified. Each donor's status was that of a healthy bone marrow donor. The CDR3 has 12 amino acids. Trimming pared 2 bases from V and 7 bases from J, leaving 7 bases between. CDR1 and CDR2 (germline): SGHDT, YYEEEE. These data originate in a study of cytomegalovirus exposure and HLA in healthy donors. Study details: Roughly four fifths of 300 to 450 genotyped donors fell in the Caucasian-associated ancestry cluster.

Primers included in the PCR were 60 Vbeta and 13 Jbeta primers. The method was immunoSEQ multiplex PCR; TCRdb's version includes in-frame clones alone and lacks a portion of them. Recorded for this sample: some 200,000 clones. Broader study findings: The sole available immune exposure information was CMV serostatus.

Source material: PBMCs. This sequence joins TRBV5-6 and TRBJ1-3, with a tentative D call TRBD1 (6 bases). The sequence was obtained from a girl aged 2 to 9 in good health and CMV-seropositive. CDR3 in amino acids: CASSFGQNTIYF. CDR3 coding DNA: TGTGCCAGCAGCTTTGGACAGAACACCATATATTTT. The full variable domain, its missing parts supplied by reference TRBV5-6 and TRBJ1-3, is DAGVTQSPTHLIKTRGQQVTLRCSPKSGHDTVSWYQQALGQGPQFIFQYYEEEERQRGNFPDRFSGHQFPNYSSELNVNALLLGDSALYLCASSFGQNTIYFGEGSWLTVV.